This passage covers 2 T cell receptor beta chains from one sample sequenced in a study of T-cell reconstitution after alpha-beta-depleted transplantation in children. The TCRbeta library was prepared with unique molecular identifiers. TCRdb used MiXCR to reprocess the PCR reads, holding one entry per CDR3 protein. The sample lists about 980,000 distinct CDR3 sequences; about 29% were seen once. The source material was PBMCs, mostly from graft donor cells, sampled 360 days after TCRalphabeta/CD19-depleted stem cell transplant. These receptors originate from a boy in the first two years of life who had a stem cell transplant for SCID, so the T cells may come from the graft donor.

The rearrangement joins TRBV4-2 to TRBJ2-5; TRBD2 is a possible D gene (5 bases). Trimming cost V 3 bases and J 5 bases, with 16 bases left between them. This CDR3 is built from 15 residues. Germline CDR1 LGHNA, CDR2 YNFKEQ. The CDR3 DNA follows: TGTGCCAGCAGCCAGGTCCGAGGCGGCGGGGAGACCCAGTACTTC. This translates into CASSQVRGGGETQYF.

This clonotype was seen more than once but under ten times. The V call is TRBV6-1, the J call TRBJ1-4; 9 bases are shared with TRBD1. This CDR3 comprises 13 residues. Trimming took 7 bases from V and 5 from J; bases not matched to a gene: 2. CDR1 is MNHNS, CDR2 SASEGT, per germline. CDR3 sequence: CASKQGANEKLFF. For the CDR3, the DNA is TGTGCCAGCAAACAGGGGGCAAATGAAAAACTGTTTTTT.